The 8 T cell receptor beta chains given below trace back to one sample, sequenced in a study of CD8 T cells in Susac syndrome. RNA in amounts of roughly 0.5 to 1 ug was reverse transcribed with random hexamers. TCRdb re-called the immunoSEQ multiplex PCR reads through MiXCR, storing one row per CDR3 protein. Found here are around 160,000 distinct CDR3 sequences, around 93% of them singletons; the top ten hold just over 0.13%. The sequenced material came from CD4+ T cells from PBMCs. These receptors were taken from a human donor in good health.

This chain uses TRBV14 with TRBJ2-2; D call uncertain. The germline V gene has CDR1 SGHDN and CDR2 FVKESK. CDR3 size: 12 residues. The V end lost 4 bases, the J end lost 11 bases, and 11 bases lay between the germline ends. The CDR3 protein is CASSPSARELFF. In nucleotides, the CDR3 is TGTGCCAGCAGCCCAAGTGCGCGCGAGCTGTTTTTT.

V gene TRBV7-2 combines with J gene TRBJ2-7; 7 bases are shared with TRBD2. The V and J ends lost 1 base and 0 bases, in that order; junction bases with no gene match: 6. Germline V gene sequence: CDR1 SGHTA, CDR2 FQGNSA. This CDR3 has 16 residues. This CDR3 reads CASSLGSAGVSYEQYF. CDR3 bases: TGTGCCAGCAGCTTAGGATCGGCGGGGGTCTCCTACGAGCAGTACTTC.

The chain uses TRBV10-3 and TRBJ1-1; D not certain. V lost 4 bases and J lost 3, with 9 bases in between. Germline V gene sequence: CDR1 ENHRY, CDR2 SYGVKD. This CDR3 contains 13 residues. The CDR3 spells CAISGSRDTEAFF. The CDR3 DNA sequence: TGTGCCATCAGTGGGTCCAGAGACACTGAAGCTTTCTTT.

The chain carries TRBV5-1 and TRBJ2-5, with D possibly TRBD2 on 6 matching bases. CDR1 SGHRS and CDR2 YFSETQ come from the germline V gene. The length of the CDR3 is 16 residues. V lost 2 bases, J lost 0 bases, and 14 bases lay in between. CDR3 DNA sequence: TGCGCCAGCAGCTTCCCCGGGACTTCGTACCAAGAGACCCAGTACTTC. This translates into CASSFPGTSYQETQYF.

The chain links TRBV12-3 or TRBV12-4 to TRBJ2-4; 7 nucleotides line up with TRBD1. V was clipped by 7 bases and J by 0 bases; unmatched bases: 3. The CDR3 length is 14 residues. The DNA for the CDR3 is TGTGCCAGCAACACAGGGGAAGCCAAAAACATTCAGTACTTC. It encodes CASNTGEAKNIQYF.

The chain recombines TRBV3-1 with TRBJ1-2; D is possibly TRBD1 (6 bases). V was pared by 1 base and J by 1 base, with 10 bases between. The germline V gene encodes CDR1 LGHDT and CDR2 YNNKEL (reference sequence). The CDR3 has 15 amino acids. In DNA, the CDR3 is TGTGCCAGCAGCCAAGGGGCAGGGGATAACTATGGCTACACCTTC. This gives the protein CASSQGAGDNYGYTF.

The J gene is TRBJ2-2, the V gene TRBV5-1, with D maybe TRBD2 (6 bases). This CDR3 contains 17 residues. Trimming pared 0 bases from V and 2 bases from J, leaving 14 bases between. Germline-derived CDR1 and CDR2 are SGHRS and YFSETQ. Here the CDR3 DNA reads TGCGCCAGCAGCTTGGCTGGAGGGGCCTATAACACCGGGGAGCTGTTTTTT. It encodes CASSLAGGAYNTGELFF.

The chain recombines TRBV2 with TRBJ2-5; D uncertain. This CDR3 has 11 amino acids. Per the germline V gene, CDR1 is SNHLY and CDR2 is FYNNEI. Trimming took 6 bases from V and 7 from J, leaving 9 bases between them. CDR3 nucleotide sequence: TGTGCCAGCAGGACGGCCGGGACCCAGTACTTC. Encoded protein: CASRTAGTQYF.